This TCR beta chain comes out of a study of OX40 agonist ivuxolimab in advanced cancers. Turning to the study itself: Hepatocellular carcinoma, melanoma, renal cell or head and neck cancer occurred in dose-escalation patients.

Sequenced by immunoSEQ multiplex PCR; TCRdb stores in-frame clones only, minus some. The sample holds approximately 100,000 clones, approximately 90% seen once. Germline V gene lookup returns CDR1 MDHEN and CDR2 SYDVKM. V lost 8 bases, J lost 8 bases, and 9 bases stayed unmatched. The CDR3 is 13 residues long. Here the sequenced sample was CD4+ or CD8+ T cells sorted from blood, taken in a trial of the OX40 agonist ivuxolimab. The TCR sequence derives from an adult with an advanced solid tumor such as melanoma, head and neck, liver or kidney cancer. The rearrangement links TRBV28 to TRBJ1-2; TRBD1 aligns across 9 bases. The CDR3 region has the DNA TGTGCCAGCCGGGACAGGGCTCTCTGGGGCTACACCTTC. Protein: CASRDRALWGYTF.